This TCR beta chain appears in the sequencing data of a study of blood T cell repertoires in COVID-19. Sequencing used immunoSEQ multiplex PCR; TCRdb keeps in-frame clones, though not all of them. Here the sample spans around 280,000 clones, around 90% being singletons. This CDR3 region has 14 residues. Trimming cost V 2 bases and J 2 bases, with 9 bases left between them. Looked up from germline, CDR1 is KGHSH and CDR2 is LQKENI. Sequencing was carried out using PBMCs or T cells enriched from blood (not recorded which). The rearrangement uses TRBV18 and TRBJ1-1; no reliable D call. The clonotype originates from a woman between 18 and 29 years old with acute COVID-19. The CDR3 protein is CASSPTASNTEAFF. As DNA, the CDR3 is TGTGCCAGCTCACCAACAGCCTCCAACACTGAAGCTTTCTTT.